The present T cell receptor beta chain was sequenced within a study of radiation and T cells in renal cell carcinoma (dated by TCRdb to about 2020). The study in broad terms: Samples came from a clinical trial, in which primary renal cell carcinomas received 15 Gy stereotactic body radiation therapy followed by nephrectomy 4 weeks later. In total, 50 or so samples underwent TCR beta sequencing: some 26 tumors plus 27 peripheral blood samples. In the 55 or so samples combined, 4 million to 5 million unique CDR3 nucleotide sequences were found, encoding approximately 2,900,000 unique CDR3 amino acid sequences. What the study reported, not specific to this receptor: Because no pretreatment tumor biopsies were available, whether clonotypes were present in the tumor at baseline could not be determined. Tracking of blood repertoire dynamics stopped at about 4 weeks after treatment, with no follow-up past that point. Because the trial had a single-armed design, the trial could not examine how radiation dose or scheduling affected the TCR repertoire. An increase in top tumor clonotypes in blood was observed from baseline to 2 weeks post-radiation, followed by contraction by 4 weeks, which was taken to suggest transient expansion of tumor-resident clones.

The germline V gene yields SNHLY for CDR1 and FYNNEI for CDR2. Deletion took 7 bases off V and 3 bases off J, with a span of 22 bases between the germline ends. Inclusive of the bounding cysteine and phenylalanine, the CDR3 is 17 residues long. Only the CDR3 part of the read is kept: 51 bases, read in frame from the first base. TCR beta libraries were generated from genomic DNA with the immunoSEQ kit, following the manufacturer's recommendations. To prepare libraries, a first multiplex PCR with proprietary primers was run, followed by a second PCR that added unique barcodes, and a bead cleanup was done after each round. A positive control reaction and a negative control reaction, both provided in the kit, were run with every batch of samples. The final libraries were assessed on an Agilent 4200 TapeStation D1000 ScreenTape, pooled by volume, and quantified by qPCR. Sequencing was performed on an Illumina NextSeq500 using a MidOutput 150-cycle cartridge, with 156 Read1 cycles, 15 Index1 cycles, and the kit custom primers. The pooled library was loaded at about 1 pM, with an approximately 21% PhiX control spiked in. As for how the authors treated the data: The vendor-processed data were analyzed in R, and a clonotype was defined as all T cells that share the same CDR3 nucleotide sequence. For clone abundance analyses, frequencies were normalized to the 10,000 most abundant clones in each sample. Public T cell clones, which averaged fewer than five per sample, were excluded before analysis. A difference in abundance of at least 32-fold between compartments was used to define tumor-enriched and baseline blood-enriched clonotypes. A beta-binomial differential abundance model was applied to find clonotypes that expanded or contracted between blood time points. Tumor-blood repertoire similarity was measured with the Baroni-Urbani and Buser coefficient, and group comparisons used two-tailed Wilcoxon tests in R. Held by TCRdb, this immuneACCESS table contains in-frame sequences only and omits some clones. Under half of the omission traces to an unresolved V gene where checked; the cause of the rest is unknown. D and trimming come from the DNA, and the V and J calls and clone size come from that table. The table for this sample lists about 130,000 clones; 65% to 85% of them were counted only once. The ten largest clones capture roughly 5.9% of the sample.

Interpreted using the paper, the time point label stands for: blood 2 weeks post-SBRT. The label giving this sample's treatment or condition can be read as: 15 Gy SBRT to primary tumor, nephrectomy 4 weeks later. To track tumor-enriched clonotypes, serial peripheral blood was sampled from radiation-treated patients at baseline and at 2 weeks and 4 weeks after SBRT. Renal cell carcinoma with clear cell pathology was present in all patients. Genomic DNA for TCR sequencing was prepared using the QIAamp DNA Blood Mini Kit (Qiagen). The analyses included only samples that passed all quality control checks. Note on this clone: Its antigen is unknown. No base qualities exist here, and no much larger clone lies one base off it.

This TCR came from a man aged 50-60 years with renal cell carcinoma. The rearrangement combines TRBV2 with TRBJ1-3; possibly the D gene is TRBD1, per 6 matching bases. Sequences were derived from blood, sampled from a patient whose treatment included radiotherapy and nephrectomy. The sequenced DNA: TGTGCCAGCACTCGGACAGCGCCACCAACCTTTGGAAACACCATATATTTT. This encodes CASTRTAPPTFGNTIYF.